This paragraph reports one TCR beta chain. Its antigen remains unknown. The table came from immunoSEQ multiplex PCR; TCRdb's copy has only in-frame clones and leaves some out. Found here are roughly 61,000 clones, around 90% of them singletons; the top ten hold under 4%. The entry originates in a study of OX40 agonist ivuxolimab in advanced cancers. Study outcomes and limitations: No determination was made of the antigen specificity of the expanded peripheral T cells. CD8+ T cells averaged more expanded clones than CD4+.

Prior autoimmune disease or systemic immunosuppression barred patients. This receptor was identified in an adult with an advanced solid tumor such as melanoma, head and neck, liver or kidney cancer. This specimen was CD4+ or CD8+ T cells sorted from blood, taken in a trial of the OX40 agonist ivuxolimab.

CDR3 bases: TGTGCCAGCAGCAAAAGACAGGGACCTATGAACACTGAAGCTTTCTTT. It specifies CASSKRQGPMNTEAFF. J is TRBJ1-1 and V is TRBV7-6; TRBD1 agrees at 7 bases. CDR3 length: 16 amino acids. Germline V CDR1 and CDR2: SGHVS, FNYEAQ. V shed 5 bases and J 0 bases; nucleotides not matched to a gene: 9.